A single sample is the source of the 21 T cell receptor beta chains below, sequenced in a study of T cells in Graves' hyperthyroidism and ophthalmopathy. It was RNA transcripts that yielded the amplified TCR beta CDR3 regions. Using the HTBI primer set, a first-round RT-PCR was run on the TCR CDR3. TCRdb analysed the multiplex PCR reads with MiXCR anew, one entry per CDR3 protein. The repertoire has 500,000 to 750,000 distinct CDR3 sequences, about half of them found once; the top ten carry around 7.7%. The specimen sequenced was peripheral blood or thyroid tissue (not recorded which). The receptor set was obtained from a woman between 18 and 30 years old with Graves' hyperthyroidism.

V gene TRBV24-1 combines with J gene TRBJ1-2; D is possibly TRBD1 (5 bases). The CDR3 is 14 amino acids. Trimming cost V 11 bases and J 5 bases, with 20 bases left between them. Germline V lookup: CDR1 KGHDR, CDR2 SFDVKD. The CDR3 here is CASSLAGLGYGYTF. CDR3 bases: TGTGCCAGCTCGCTAGCGGGGCTTGGGTATGGCTACACCTTC.

The J gene is TRBJ1-6, the V gene TRBV11-2; tentative D call: TRBD1 (5 bases). CDR1 SGHAT and CDR2 FQNNGV come from the germline V gene. The V end was cut by 5 bases, the J end by 15 bases, with 11 bases between. The CDR3 consists of 11 residues. The CDR3 DNA is TGTGCCAGCAGCCTAGGGACTATCCTCCACTTT. Its translation: CASSLGTILHF.

Concerning this clonotype itself: At one of its ends the junction is not consistent with the germline gene, which may arise from a read error. The chain has TRBV7-9 and TRBJ1-2; tentative D call: TRBD1 (5 bases). This CDR3 is 14 amino acids long. CDR1 SEHNR and CDR2 FQNEAQ come from the germline V gene (reference sequence). The chain's CDR3 is CASTLTWGDYGYTF. CDR3 in DNA: TGCGCCAGCACCCTAACTTGGGGGGACTATGGCTACACCTTC.

This sequence joins TRBV29-1 and TRBJ2-5, with D uncertain. Germline CDR1 SQVTM, CDR2 ANQGSEA. V was clipped by 7 bases and J by 5 bases, with 8 bases between them. CDR3 size: 10 residues. The CDR3 sequence: CSGSTETQYF. In DNA form, the CDR3 reads TGCAGCGGGAGCACGGAGACCCAGTACTTC.

Only a few counts were recorded for this clonotype. The chain has TRBV24-1 and TRBJ2-3; 10 nucleotides align to TRBD1. Germline V gives CDR1 KGHDR, CDR2 SFDVKD. V gave up 12 bases and J gave up 0 bases; unmatched junction bases: 5. The CDR3 extends over 14 amino acids. The CDR3 reads CASGTGESTDTQYF. The CDR3, as DNA: TGTGCCTCAGGGACAGGGGAGAGCACAGATACGCAGTATTTT.

This clonotype was found many times. J is TRBJ2-5 and V is TRBV25-1; no clear D. Trimming took off 2 bases at V and 0 bases at J, with 7 bases between the two ends. Germline CDR1 MGHDK, CDR2 SYGVNS. This CDR3 has 14 residues. DNA of the CDR3: TGTGCCAGCAGTGAACGCCAGTACCAAGAGACCCAGTACTTC. Amino acids: CASSERQYQETQYF.

V gene TRBV20-1 combines with J gene TRBJ1-6; D is perhaps TRBD1 (5 bases). CDR3 length equals 15 residues. Trimming pared 3 bases from V and 3 bases from J, leaving 12 bases between. Germline CDR1 DFQATT, CDR2 SNEGSKA (reference sequence). The CDR3: CSASLGAVYNSPLHF. CDR3 DNA: TGCAGTGCTAGTCTAGGGGCCGTCTATAATTCACCCCTCCACTTT.

Notes on this clonotype: Since a much larger clone is just one base distant, this may be a read error. The V call is TRBV30, the J call TRBJ1-1; D gene unclear. This CDR3 is built from 13 residues. Trimming shortened V by 2 bases and J by 6 bases, and 13 bases separated the two germline ends. Germline-derived CDR1 and CDR2 are GTSNPN and SVGIG (reference sequence). In DNA form, the CDR3 reads TGTGCCTGGAGTCTGATAGGAGGCGCTGAAGCTTTCTTT. It encodes CAWSLIGGAEAFF.

This chain joins TRBV5-1 and TRBJ2-3; TRBD2 matches 9 bases. Losses at the gene ends were 4 bases for V and 2 bases for J; bases not matched to a gene: 8. Germline CDR1 reads SGHRS; CDR2 reads YFSETQ. The CDR3 runs to 16 residues. This chain's CDR3 is CASSPQAGGPTDTQYF. The CDR3 region has the DNA TGCGCCAGCAGCCCTCAGGCGGGAGGGCCCACAGATACGCAGTATTTT.

This CDR3 is CATSAPGPNYGYTF. The CDR3 region has the DNA TGTGCCACCAGTGCGCCGGGACCGAACTATGGCTACACCTTC. The rearrangement uses TRBV24-1 and TRBJ1-2; D is possibly TRBD1 (5 bases). V lost 5 bases and J lost 2, with 11 bases in between. Germline V gene lookup returns CDR1 KGHDR and CDR2 SFDVKD. There are 14 residues in the CDR3.

J is TRBJ2-1 and V is TRBV19, with TRBD2 identical over 7 bases. Losses at the gene ends were 5 bases for V and 8 bases for J; bases not matched to a gene: 6. Germline CDR1 is LNHDA and CDR2 is SQIVND (reference sequence). There are 13 residues in the CDR3. The CDR3 spells CASSLQRDDEQFF. CDR3 sequence (DNA): TGTGCCAGTAGTCTTCAGCGGGACGATGAGCAGTTCTTC.

This clonotype was seen at least ten times. V usage is TRBV28 and J usage is TRBJ1-2; TRBD1 might be the D (5 bases). CDR3 length: 12 amino acids. Trimming took off 8 bases at V and 8 bases at J, with 15 bases between the two ends. Germline lookup yields CDR1 MDHEN and CDR2 SYDVKM. CDR3 region: CASGQPPLGYTF. The CDR3, as DNA: TGTGCCAGCGGACAACCTCCGTTAGGCTACACCTTC.

This sequence joins TRBV24-1 and TRBJ2-5; D may be TRBD2 (5 bases). The CDR3 has 12 residues. Per germline, CDR1 KGHDR and CDR2 SFDVKD. V lost 5 bases to trimming and J lost 4 bases, with 7 bases between them. Written as DNA, the CDR3 is TGTGCCACCAGTGGCGAGGGAGAGACCCAGTACTTC. The encoded protein is CATSGEGETQYF.

Here the CDR3 reads CASSWRDSAAQLQETQYF. As DNA, the CDR3 is TGTGCCAGCAGTTGGCGGGACAGCGCGGCTCAGCTCCAAGAGACCCAGTACTTC. The rearrangement links TRBV12-3 or TRBV12-4 to TRBJ2-5, with D perhaps matching TRBD1 (7 bases). Trimming removed 4 bases from V and 1 base from J, with 22 bases in between. The CDR3 runs 18 residues.

This clonotype was observed a single time. Sequence at one end of the junction differs from germline and may be a read error. The V gene is TRBV5-1, the J gene TRBJ1-1; 9 bases match TRBD1. From germline, CDR1 is SGHRS and CDR2 YFSETQ. The CDR3 runs 13 residues. In DNA form, the CDR3 reads TGCGCCAGCAACCGGGACAGGGACACTGAAGCTATCTTT. Translating it yields CASNRDRDTEAIF.

This clonotype was observed a single time. The chain has TRBV20-1 and TRBJ1-3; 7 bases map to TRBD1. The CDR3 has 12 residues. The V gene end was trimmed by 6 bases and the J gene end by 7 bases; junction bases not matched to a gene: 6. Germline V gene data show CDR1 as DFQATT and CDR2 as SNEGSKA (reference sequence). CDR3 sequence: CSAPGQMNTIYF. The CDR3 nucleotides are TGCAGTGCCCCGGGACAGATGAACACCATATATTTT.

This clonotype appeared many times. V and J are TRBV10-3 and TRBJ2-2, with 9 bases identical to TRBD2. The germline V gene has CDR1 ENHRY and CDR2 SYGVKD. This CDR3 is built from 18 residues. V was clipped by 7 bases and J by 0 bases; unmatched bases: 12. CDR3 bases: TGTGCCATCAAGCCTGGAGGGGCTAGCGGGACGAACACCGGGGAGCTGTTTTTT. This codes for CAIKPGGASGTNTGELFF.

The rearrangement uses TRBV20-1 and TRBJ1-5; no clear D. The CDR3 has 13 residues. V dropped 7 bases and J dropped 5 bases, with 15 bases sitting between them. Germline V lookup: CDR1 DFQATT, CDR2 SNEGSKA (reference sequence). CDR3 loop: CSERVKWDQPQHF. The CDR3, as DNA: TGCAGTGAAAGGGTTAAGTGGGATCAGCCCCAGCATTTT.

The V gene is TRBV7-9, the J gene TRBJ2-5; a weak D match, TRBD1 (5 bases). Germline lookup yields CDR1 SEHNR and CDR2 FQNEAQ (reference sequence). CDR3 length equals 18 residues. The V gene lost 1 base and the J gene lost 4 bases, with 22 bases spanning the gap. Here the CDR3 DNA reads TGTGCCAGCAGCTTAGGGGGCTGGATTATTAGTGTTTCAGAGACCCAGTACTTC. Amino acids: CASSLGGWIISVSETQYF.

The CDR3 loop reads CASSVRTDNQPQHF. Written as DNA, the CDR3 is TGTGCCAGCAGTGTCCGGACAGACAATCAGCCCCAGCATTTT. The gene calls are TRBV12-3 or TRBV12-4 and TRBJ1-5; TRBD1 might be the D (6 bases). The CDR3 runs to 14 residues. V shed 5 bases and J shed 3 bases, with 11 bases lying between them.

This chain connects TRBV13 to TRBJ2-5, with D perhaps matching TRBD2 (6 bases). This CDR3 contains 20 residues. Trimming shortened V by 0 bases and J by 6 bases, and 29 bases separated the two germline ends. Per germline, CDR1 PRHDT and CDR2 FYEKMQ (reference sequence). Written as DNA, the CDR3 is TGTGCCAGCAGCTTAGGAGCGCCGCAGGGCGTTTCGGGAGATGTAAAGACCCAGTACTTC. Translation gives CASSLGAPQGVSGDVKTQYF. Using reference TRBV13 and TRBJ2-5 for the parts outside the CDR3, the full variable domain is AAGVIQSPRHLIKEKRETATLKCYPIPRHDTVYWYQQGPGQDPQFLISFYEKMQSDKGSIPDRFSAQQFSDYHSELNMSSLELGDSALYFCASSLGAPQGVSGDVKTQYFGPGTRLLVL.